Below are 5 T cell receptor beta chains sequenced from a single sample in a study of T-cell reconstitution after alpha-beta-depleted transplantation in children (dated by TCRdb to about 2016). Receptors were amplified or captured by PCR. The run used an Illumina HiSeq 2500. To normalize quantification of the TCRbeta repertoire, the TCR libraries were built with molecular barcoding that relied on unique molecular identifiers. The public reads were quality trimmed at Q25 with fastp and then assembled into clones with MiXCR by TCRdb, keeping productive beta chains. Each CDR3 protein appears once, grouped with its most common genes and DNA. Present in this sample are roughly 590,000 distinct CDR3 sequences, around 17% of which were seen just once. 1.1% of the sample is taken by the ten largest. Sample: PBMCs from the stem cell graft donor, taken from the stem cell graft. These receptors were collected from a human donor who donated a stem cell graft to a child with acute myeloid leukemia.

This clonotype has only a few counts. This chain uses TRBV5-5 with TRBJ1-6, with TRBD1 as a possible D gene (5 bases). This CDR3 has 12 amino acids. Trimming took off 4 bases at V and 11 bases at J, with 10 bases between the two ends. Germline CDR1 and CDR2: SGHKS and YYEKEE (reference sequence). In DNA, the CDR3 is TGTGCCAGCAGCCCGCGGGGGGCACCCCTCCACTTT. It codes for CASSPRGAPLHF.

The CDR3 protein is CASSHTGVPNTGELFF. The CDR3 DNA reads TGTGCCAGCAGCCACACGGGGGTACCGAACACCGGGGAGCTGTTTTTT. This rearrangement joins TRBV5-8 to TRBJ2-2; TRBD2 might be the D (6 bases). The CDR3 is 16 residues long. V lost 4 bases and J 0 bases, leaving 13 bases between the germline ends. The germline V gene has CDR1 SGHTS and CDR2 YDEGEE.

This clonotype has more than one count but fewer than ten. The V call is TRBV4-1, the J call TRBJ1-3; D is uncertain. The ends were cut back, 2 bases at V and 0 bases at J, with 14 bases in the middle. This CDR3 spans 17 amino acids. Germline values: CDR1 MGHRA, CDR2 YSYEKL. DNA for the CDR3: TGCGCCAGCAGCCAAAGGTATCCAGTAAGCTCTGGAAACACCATATATTTT. Its protein is CASSQRYPVSSGNTIYF.

The J gene is TRBJ2-7, the V gene TRBV12-3 or TRBV12-4, with D hard to call. The CDR3 is 16 residues long. The V gene lost 0 bases and the J gene lost 1 base, with 13 bases spanning the gap. The CDR3 bases are TGTGCCAGCAGTTTAGCGCAGAGACTTAGTTCCTACGAGCAGTACTTC. Translation: CASSLAQRLSSYEQYF.

This clonotype was counted between two and nine times. This chain links TRBV7-8 with TRBJ2-1; no clear D gene. The germline V gene has CDR1 SGHVS and CDR2 FQNEAQ. Between the trimmed V and J ends, which lost 3 bases and 9 bases, there was a span of 6 bases. The CDR3 totals 11 residues. The DNA of the CDR3 is TGTGCCAGCAGCTTGGGGTTTGAGCAGTTCTTC. This encodes CASSLGFEQFF.